The sequence of this T cell receptor (beta chain) was determined in a study of T-cell reconstitution after alpha-beta-depleted transplantation in children. General observations from the study: Reportedly, roughly two months post-transplant, alpha-beta T cells arose from several hundred expanded graft clones.

On this clonotype itself: Antigen unknown.

Researchers prepared the TCRbeta library using unique molecular identifiers, the study reports. TCRdb analysed the PCR reads with MiXCR anew, one entry per CDR3 protein. This table has roughly 570,000 distinct CDR3 sequences, 27% appearing once. Deletions cut 1 base from V and 2 bases from J, with 5 bases between. CDR3 length: 14 residues. Germline CDR1 and CDR2: LNHNV and YYDKDF (reference sequence). This TCR was recovered from a boy under two years old with Wiskott-Aldrich syndrome, due to receive a stem cell transplant. This rearrangement joins TRBV15 to TRBJ2-2; D gene uncertain. The sample here was PBMCs, taken before TCRalphabeta/CD19-depleted stem cell transplant. The DNA for the CDR3 is TGTGCCACCAGCAGAGCCCTCAACACCGGGGAGCTGTTTTTT. Translated: CATSRALNTGELFF.